This TCR beta chain was documented in a study of beta chain features in type 1 diabetes. Since all of the isolated RNA was reverse transcribed, expressed TCRB transcripts were what got sequenced. The data were produced by immunoSEQ multiplex PCR, yet TCRdb's version contains in-frame clones alone and is incomplete. The table lists 400,000 to 550,000 clones, over 10% of them singletons. With 4 bases clipped from V and 2 bases from J, the junction kept 3 bases outside the gene matches. Germline V lookup: CDR1 SGHNT, CDR2 YYREEE (reference sequence). The length of the CDR3 is 14 residues. The receptor comes from a woman aged 18-29 years in good health. The rearrangement uses TRBV5-4 and TRBJ2-3; 8 positions agree with TRBD1. Sequencing used naive CD4+ T cells from blood. CDR3 in DNA: TGTGCCAGCAGCCCGGGACAGGACACAGATACGCAGTATTTT. It specifies CASSPGQDTDTQYF.